These T cell receptor beta chains were read from a single sample in a study of early T cells in non-severe SARS-CoV-2 infection. TCRdb re-called the 5' RACE reads through MiXCR, storing one row per CDR3 protein. This sample has about 83,000 distinct CDR3 sequences; over 9% occur once, and the top ten carry approximately 7%. Source material: whole blood. The receptors stem from an adult who was a healthcare worker with PCR-confirmed SARS-CoV-2 infection or an uninfected control (not recorded which). The CDR3 runs from the conserved cysteine through the conserved F or W. A D gene is named only where the DNA matches it firmly. Size tells how often a clone was seen (once, few, many) or the class of an expanded clone, and some rows leave it out.

J	size	V	D	DNA	CDR3
TRBJ2-5	many	TRBV6-2/TRBV6-3	.	TGTGCCAGCAGTTACCCAAGACTAGGAGGAGAGACCCAGTACTTC	CASSYPRLGGETQYF
TRBJ2-7	few	TRBV7-9	TRBD1	TGTGCCAGCAGCCCGGGACAGGGGAGATCGTACGAGCAGTACTTC	CASSPGQGRSYEQYF
TRBJ2-7	few	TRBV27	TRBD1	TGTGCCAGCAGTTTAACAGGGGGTAGCTCCTACGAGCAGTACTTC	CASSLTGGSSYEQYF
TRBJ1-2	many	TRBV30	.	TGTGCCTGGAGTGTCAGGGAAGATGGCTACACCTTC	CAWSVREDGYTF
TRBJ1-1	.	TRBV6-5	.	TGTGCCAGCAGGAGGACCGGGACAAATGGAGCTTTCTTT	CASRRTGTNGAFF
TRBJ2-3	few	TRBV24-1	.	TGTGCCACCAGTGAAGGCAGGGGATCTGGCACAGATACGCAGTATTTT	CATSEGRGSGTDTQYF
TRBJ2-7	many	TRBV6-5	.	TGTGCCAGCAGTTACGAGGGGATGGGGTCCTACGAGCAGTACTTC	CASSYEGMGSYEQYF
TRBJ1-1	few	TRBV7-2	.	TGTGCCAGCAGCTTATGGCAGGGGAACACTGAAGCTTTCTTT	CASSLWQGNTEAFF
TRBJ2-2	few	TRBV29-1	.	TGCAGCGTTGAAGTTAGCGGCACCGGGGAGCTGTTTTTT	CSVEVSGTGELFF
TRBJ2-1	few	TRBV18	.	TGTGCCAGCTCATTACAGGGATCCAATGAGCAGTTCTTC	CASSLQGSNEQFF
TRBJ1-2	.	TRBV7-6	.	TGTGCCAGCAGCCCCCGAGGAGGGGTAGTCCTGGGCTACACCTTC	CASSPRGGVVLGYTF
TRBJ1-6	few	TRBV19	.	TGTGCCAGTAGCCGGCCGGGGGTAGATAATTCACCCCTCCACTTT	CASSRPGVDNSPLHF
TRBJ2-5	.	TRBV7-7	TRBD2	TGTGCTAGCAGCGGCAGTGCTAGCGGGGGTAGAGAGACCCAGTACTTC	CASSGSASGGRETQYF
TRBJ2-1	.	TRBV20-1	.	TGCAGTGCGCCAGACTGGAATGAGCAGTTCTTC	CSAPDWNEQFF
TRBJ1-1	few	TRBV20-1	.	TGCAGTGCTAGAGAGTCACGGGGAGGTAGGTCTGAAGCTTTCTTT	CSARESRGGRSEAFF
TRBJ1-3	many	TRBV3-1	.	TGTGCCAGCAGCCCGCGTTCACAGCCAGGCAACACCATATATTTT	CASSPRSQPGNTIYF
TRBJ1-5	many	TRBV2	.	TGTGCCAGCAGAATCACTAGCAATCAGCCCCAGCATTTT	CASRITSNQPQHF
TRBJ2-7	.	TRBV7-2	TRBD1	TGTGCCAGCAGCGTAGACCCCGGGACAGTATACGAGCAGTACTTC	CASSVDPGTVYEQYF
TRBJ2-7	many	TRBV6-1	TRBD1	TGTGCCAGCAGGAAGGGACAGGGGGGGTTCGAGCAGTACTTC	CASRKGQGGFEQYF
TRBJ2-4	many	TRBV29-1	.	TGCAGCGTGCGGGGGAGGGGGTTAGCCAAAAACATTCAGTACTTC	CSVRGRGLAKNIQYF
TRBJ2-5	few	TRBV20-1	TRBD1	TGCAGTGCTGGAAGACAGGGGCGAGGGGTCCAGTACTTC	CSAGRQGRGVQYF
TRBJ2-3	many	TRBV5-8	.	TGTGCCAGCAGCTTGGGGAGGGATTACACAGATACGCAGTATTTT	CASSLGRDYTDTQYF